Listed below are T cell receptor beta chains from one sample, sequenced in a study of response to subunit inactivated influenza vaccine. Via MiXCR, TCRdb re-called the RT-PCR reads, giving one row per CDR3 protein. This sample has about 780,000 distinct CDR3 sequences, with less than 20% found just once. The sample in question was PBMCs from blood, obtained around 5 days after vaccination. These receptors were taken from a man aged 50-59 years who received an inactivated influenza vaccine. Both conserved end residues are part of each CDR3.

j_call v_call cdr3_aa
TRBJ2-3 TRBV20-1 CSAEGIAGSGDTQYF
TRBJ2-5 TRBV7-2 CASSLGLAGAVTQYF
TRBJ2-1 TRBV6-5 CASSTSGLTYNEQFF
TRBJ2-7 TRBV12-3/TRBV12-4 CASSSGQETYEQYF
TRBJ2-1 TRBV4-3 CASSQGGGRRGNEQFF
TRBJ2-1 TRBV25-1 CASSELWGQFF
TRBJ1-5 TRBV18 CASSPDRHQPQHF
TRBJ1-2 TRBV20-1 CSAREGRDPFSNYGYTF
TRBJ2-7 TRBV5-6 CASKGSRQGFLYEQYF
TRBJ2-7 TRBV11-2 CASSLMAEQYF
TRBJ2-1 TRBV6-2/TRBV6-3 CASRHRDGSYNEQFF
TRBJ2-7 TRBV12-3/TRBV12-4 CASSLGAGVGEQYF
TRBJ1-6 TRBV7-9 CASSLDRTYNSPLHF
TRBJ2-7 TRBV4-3 CASSQGSGAYEQYF
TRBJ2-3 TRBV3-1 CASSQDFASSTDTQYF
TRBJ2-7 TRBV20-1 CSAIRATSYEQYF
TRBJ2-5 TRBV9 CASSVAGRETQYF
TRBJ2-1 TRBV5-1 CASSSQDSSYNEQFF
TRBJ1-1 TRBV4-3 CASSLASAGNTEAFF
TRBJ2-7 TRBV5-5 CASSSSATVSSYEQYF
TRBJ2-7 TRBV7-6 CASSLAHGGANEQYF
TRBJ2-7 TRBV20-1 CSASGRGLVYEQYF
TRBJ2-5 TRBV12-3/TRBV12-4 CASPPVDRDSQGETQYF
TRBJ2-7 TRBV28 CASSFLFSYEQYF
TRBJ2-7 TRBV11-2 CASSPILTSGTRGYEQYF
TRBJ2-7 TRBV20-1 CSARDPSVYDVQYF
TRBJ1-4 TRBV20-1 CSARAVLVGKKLFF
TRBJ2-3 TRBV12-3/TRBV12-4 CASTQGGAGTDTQYF
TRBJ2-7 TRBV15 CATSAPGLQYEQYF
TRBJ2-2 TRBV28 CASRKPATGELFF
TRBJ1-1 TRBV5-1 CASSLDGGSGEAFF
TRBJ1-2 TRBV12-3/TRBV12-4 CASSPRTGLTYGYTF